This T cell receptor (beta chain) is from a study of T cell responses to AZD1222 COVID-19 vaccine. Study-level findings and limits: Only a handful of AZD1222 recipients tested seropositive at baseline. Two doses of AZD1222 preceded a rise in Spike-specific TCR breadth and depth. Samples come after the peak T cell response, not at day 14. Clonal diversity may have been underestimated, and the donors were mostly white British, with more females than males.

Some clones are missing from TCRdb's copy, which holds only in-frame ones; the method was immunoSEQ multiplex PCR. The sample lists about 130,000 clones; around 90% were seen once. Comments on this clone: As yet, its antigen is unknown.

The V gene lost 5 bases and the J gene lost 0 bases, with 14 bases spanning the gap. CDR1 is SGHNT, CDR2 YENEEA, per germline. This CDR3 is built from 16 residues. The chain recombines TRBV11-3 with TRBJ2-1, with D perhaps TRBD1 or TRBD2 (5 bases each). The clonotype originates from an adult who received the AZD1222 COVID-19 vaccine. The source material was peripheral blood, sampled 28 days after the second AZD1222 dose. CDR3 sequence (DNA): TGTGCCAGCAGCCCCGGGGCCGGAGGCTCCTACAATGAGCAGTTCTTC. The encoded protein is CASSPGAGGSYNEQFF.